Listed below are T cell receptor beta chains from one sample, sequenced in a study of blood T cell repertoires in COVID-19. Some clones are missing from TCRdb's copy, which holds only in-frame ones; the method was immunoSEQ multiplex PCR. The sample has under 400,000 clones; more than 75% are singletons. Sequences were obtained from peripheral blood. These receptors all stem from a woman aged 25 to 39 with COVID-19, enrolled during active disease. CDR3s include the opening cysteine and the closing phenylalanine or tryptophan. The order of the fields is D gene, clone size, V gene, J gene, CDR3 DNA, CDR3 protein. D genes are given only for firm matches. Only some rows state a clone size, as once, few, many or a class for expanded clones.

TRBD2	.	TRBV19	TRBJ2-5	TGTGCCAGCGCACCCGAGAGCGGGGATCAAGAGACCCAGTACTTC	CASAPESGDQETQYF
.	.	TRBV2	TRBJ2-7	TGTGCCAGTACCGAGGGGGGGGCGCGATACGAGCAGTACTTC	CASTEGGARYEQYF
TRBD1	once	TRBV29-1	TRBJ2-2	TGCAGGGGTCCGGGACAGGGGGCCGATTGGGAGCTGTTTTTT	CRGPGQGADWELFF
.	once	TRBV12-3/TRBV12-4	TRBJ2-2	TGTGCCACAGTTGAGAACACCGGGGAGCTGTTTTTT	CATVENTGELFF
.	.	TRBV5-1	TRBJ2-7	TGCGCCAGCAGCCCCAGGGGCTCCTACGAGCAGTACTTC	CASSPRGSYEQYF
TRBD1	.	TRBV6-5	TRBJ2-1	TGTGCCAGCAGTTCCCGACAGGGTGGGTACAATGAGCAGTTCTTC	CASSSRQGGYNEQFF
.	.	TRBV19	TRBJ2-5	TGTGCCAGCCGCATATCTAGGGGGCAAGAGACCCAGTACTTC	CASRISRGQETQYF
.	.	TRBV6-2/TRBV6-3	TRBJ2-7	TGTGCCAGCAGTTATCGGAGTACCACCTACGAGCAGTACTTC	CASSYRSTTYEQYF
.	.	TRBV10-3	TRBJ1-2	TGTGCCAACGGACACTTAGCTAACTATGGCTACACCTTC	CANGHLANYGYTF
.	.	TRBV2	TRBJ2-3	TGTGCCAGCAGTGGGGAGCGGAGCACAGATACGCAGTATTTT	CASSGERSTDTQYF
.	.	TRBV15	TRBJ2-3	TGTGCCACCAGCAGAGATCCCGGGGATACGCAGTATTTT	CATSRDPGDTQYF
.	.	TRBV5-1	TRBJ2-1	TGCGCCAGCAGCTCGCCTGGCGGGACCCGGAACAATGAGCAGTTCTTC	CASSSPGGTRNNEQFF
.	.	TRBV6-5	TRBJ1-4	TGTGCCAGCAGTTACGGACAGCCACCAACTAATGAAAAACTGTTTTTT	CASSYGQPPTNEKLFF
.	.	TRBV10-3	TRBJ1-5	TGTGCCATCAGTGACAGGGGGCCCCAGCATTTT	CAISDRGPQHF
.	.	TRBV11-3	TRBJ2-5	TGTGCCAGCAGCTTAGTGGTCGGAGAGACCCAGTACTTC	CASSLVVGETQYF
TRBD2	.	TRBV5-4	TRBJ2-5	TGTGCCAGCAGCTTGGAAGCGGGAGCCGTGGAGACCCAGTACTTC	CASSLEAGAVETQYF
.	.	TRBV7-8	TRBJ1-5	TGTGCCAGCAGCTTATCACCGACAGGCGCCGGTCAGCCCCAGCATTTT	CASSLSPTGAGQPQHF
.	.	TRBV30	TRBJ1-3	TGTGCCTGGAGTGTACAGGGAAACGGAAACACCATATATTTT	CAWSVQGNGNTIYF
TRBD1	few	TRBV11-2	TRBJ1-4	TGTGCCAGCAGCCAGGACAGGGGTACATATAAACTGTTTTTT	CASSQDRGTYKLFF
.	.	TRBV7-3	TRBJ2-5	TGTGCCAGCAGCTTAAATCCTCCCAGCGGAGGGGAGACCCAGTACTTC	CASSLNPPSGGETQYF
TRBD2	.	TRBV10-3	TRBJ2-5	TGTGCCATCAGTGAGGGACTAGCGGGAGCTGGGGAGACCCAGTACTTC	CAISEGLAGAGETQYF
TRBD1	.	TRBV12-3/TRBV12-4	TRBJ1-4	TGTGCCAGCCGCCGGACAGGGGATGAAAAACTGTTTTTT	CASRRTGDEKLFF
.	.	TRBV4-2	TRBJ2-1	TGTGCCAGCAGCCAAGATCACCGACTAGGATCGGGACGGAATGAGCAGTTCTTC	CASSQDHRLGSGRNEQFF
.	.	TRBV7-8	TRBJ1-5	TGTGCCAGCAGCTTAGTCACGGAGTTCAATCAGCCCCAGCATTTT	CASSLVTEFNQPQHF
TRBD2	.	TRBV27	TRBJ2-3	TGTGCCAGCAGTTCCGATAGCGGGAGGGCCACAGATACGCAGTATTTT	CASSSDSGRATDTQYF
TRBD1	.	TRBV2	TRBJ1-2	TGTGCCAGCCCCGGAGGGGGCGACTATGGCTACACCTTC	CASPGGGDYGYTF
.	.	TRBV11-2	TRBJ2-7	TGTGCCAGCAGCCTTGGGCCCGCCCGGGAGCAGTACTTC	CASSLGPAREQYF
TRBD2	.	TRBV3-1/TRBV3-2	TRBJ2-7	TGTGCCAGCAGCCGGACTAGCGTTCCCTACGAGCAGTACTTC	CASSRTSVPYEQYF
.	.	TRBV30	TRBJ1-2	TGTGCCTGGACAGGAAGCGGGATCCTCTATGGCTACACCTTC	CAWTGSGILYGYTF
.	.	TRBV9	TRBJ2-7	TGTGCCAGCAGCGTAGGGCACTCACAGGCCTACGAGCAGTACTTC	CASSVGHSQAYEQYF
TRBD1	.	TRBV27	TRBJ1-2	TGTGCCAGCAGTTCGAAGGAAACAGGGGGCAACTATGGCTACACCTTC	CASSSKETGGNYGYTF
TRBD1	once	TRBV7-4	TRBJ1-2	TGTGCCAGATCCGACAGGGGCTCCCTAAGATGGTGGTATGGCTACACCTTC	CARSDRGSLRWWYGYTF
.	.	TRBV20-1	TRBJ2-4	TGCAGTGCTAGTGGGACACTAGCCAAAAACATTCAGTACTTC	CSASGTLAKNIQYF
TRBD1	few	TRBV10-3	TRBJ1-4	TGTGCCATCAGTGAGAACAGGGGGGTGTCTAATGAAAAACTGTTTTTT	CAISENRGVSNEKLFF
TRBD2	.	TRBV3-1/TRBV3-2	TRBJ2-3	TGTGCCAGCAGCCAATTAGCGGGAGCGATCACAGATACGCAGTATTTT	CASSQLAGAITDTQYF
TRBD2	once	TRBV2	TRBJ2-7	TGTGCCAGCAGCCCGGGACTAGCCCTCTTCTCTCAGTACTTC	CASSPGLALFSQYF
TRBD2	.	TRBV6-5	TRBJ2-7	TGTGCCAGCAGTTACGGTGGGGGGGAAGTCGAGCAGTACTTC	CASSYGGGEVEQYF
.	.	TRBV6-5	TRBJ1-1	TGTGCCACCTCAGGACTGGTAGGGAACACTGAAGCTTTCTTT	CATSGLVGNTEAFF
TRBD2	.	TRBV7-9	TRBJ2-3	TGTGCCAGCAGCCCCAGCGGGAGCCCCACAGATACGCAGTATTTT	CASSPSGSPTDTQYF
TRBD1	.	TRBV5-6	TRBJ1-2	TGTGCCAGCAGTTTCGGGACAGGGAGATATGGCTACACCTTC	CASSFGTGRYGYTF